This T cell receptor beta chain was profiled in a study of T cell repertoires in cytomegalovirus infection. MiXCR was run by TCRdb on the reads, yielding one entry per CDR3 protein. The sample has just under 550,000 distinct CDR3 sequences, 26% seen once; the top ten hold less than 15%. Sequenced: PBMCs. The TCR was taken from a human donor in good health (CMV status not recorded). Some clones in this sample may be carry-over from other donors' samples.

For the CDR3, the DNA is TGTGCCAGCAGTCCCGGAAGACGGGCGGATCAGCCCCAGCATTTT. Translated: CASSPGRRADQPQHF. This sequence joins TRBV6-1 and TRBJ1-5; D call uncertain. V was trimmed by 5 bases and J by 5 bases, leaving 16 bases between them. The CDR3 is 15 residues long. CDR1 and CDR2 (germline): MNHNS, SASEGT.